This T cell receptor beta chain was documented in a study of blood T cell repertoires in COVID-19. Profiled with immunoSEQ multiplex PCR; TCRdb holds only in-frame clones, not every one. This table has about 200,000 clones, approximately 90% appearing once. CDR1 and CDR2 (germline): MNHEY, SVGAGI. Trimming shortened V by 2 bases and J by 4 bases, and 12 bases separated the two germline ends. The CDR3 is 15 residues long. The V gene is TRBV6-5, the J gene TRBJ2-1; a possible D gene is TRBD2 (6 bases). Material: peripheral blood. This clonotype was sampled from a woman aged 45-65 years with COVID-19, enrolled during active disease. CDR3 DNA sequence: TGTGCCAGCAGTTACGATTGGGGGACTTACAATGAGCAGTTCTTC. Amino acid sequence: CASSYDWGTYNEQFF.